Below, 15 T cell receptor beta chains from the same sample are listed, as sequenced in a study of blood T cells in healthy people across ages (dated by TCRdb to the mid-2010s). Receptor libraries were prepared by 5' RACE. TCRdb shows the sequencer as Illumina HiSeq 2500. A second PCR of roughly 6 to 12 cycles was performed with a sample-barcoded 5' primer and a J-beta primer mix. The raw public data were reprocessed by TCRdb itself: fastp quality trimming at Q25, MiXCR clonotype calling, in-frame beta chains only. Entries are consolidated by CDR3 protein sequence, retaining the most common genes and DNA. The sample yields 710,000 or so distinct CDR3 sequences; about 32% were counted once. Of the sample, roughly 15% is held by the ten largest clones. Sequenced material: blood. The receptors originated from a woman aged 80 or older in good health. Donor details come from another sample of the same person, matched by shared clones.

The J gene is TRBJ1-4, the V gene TRBV27, with 7 bases lining up with TRBD1. This CDR3 comprises 15 residues. CDR1 and CDR2 (germline): MNHEY, SMNVEV (reference sequence). The V segment lost 7 bases and the J segment 7 bases; nucleotides outside the gene matches: 12. For the CDR3, the DNA is TGTGCCAGCACCGTGGGACAGCCGTTTGGTGAAAAACTGTTTTTT. Protein: CASTVGQPFGEKLFF.

V gene TRBV5-1 combines with J gene TRBJ1-1; D possibly corresponds to TRBD1 (6 bases). This CDR3 contains 14 residues. Germline V CDR1 and CDR2: SGHRS, YFSETQ. The V gene lost 2 bases and the J gene lost 4 bases, with 12 bases spanning the gap. CDR3 sequence (DNA): TGCGCCAGCAGCTTCAGGGGTGAAAGCACTGAAGCTTTCTTT. Amino acids: CASSFRGESTEAFF.

This clonotype was counted a few times. The rearrangement joins TRBV7-2 to TRBJ2-5, with D maybe TRBD1 (6 bases). V was shortened by 5 bases and J by 7 bases, with 14 bases between the two germline ends. Germline CDR1 is SGHTA and CDR2 is FQGNSA. The CDR3 has 13 amino acids. CDR3 sequence reads: CASSGGQSGTQYF. The CDR3, as DNA: TGTGCCAGCAGCGGAGGACAGAGCGGGACCCAGTACTTC.

This clonotype was recorded many times. The V gene is TRBV20-1, the J gene TRBJ2-1; weak D call: TRBD1 (7 bases). The CDR3 is 13 amino acids. Germline V gene data show CDR1 as DFQATT and CDR2 as SNEGSKA (reference sequence). Trimming removed 2 bases at V and 9 bases at J, with 14 bases between. The CDR3 sequence is CSARQGGLREQFF. The CDR3 DNA follows: TGCAGTGCTAGACAGGGGGGATTACGTGAGCAGTTCTTC.

This clonotype showed up just a few times. The chain recombines TRBV30 with TRBJ1-6; possible D gene TRBD1, 5 bases. This CDR3 contains 16 residues. V dropped 4 bases and J dropped 7 bases, with 20 bases sitting between them. Germline loops: CDR1 GTSNPN, CDR2 SVGIG (reference sequence). CDR3 residues: CAWKELGQGDNSPLHF. CDR3 in DNA: TGTGCCTGGAAAGAACTAGGGCAGGGTGACAATTCACCCCTCCACTTT. The full variable domain, rest sourced from reference TRBV30 and TRBJ1-6, is SQTIHQWPATLVQPVGSPLSLECTVEGTSNPNLYWYRQAAGRGLQLLFYSVGIGQISSEVPQNLSASRPQDRQFILSSKKLLLSDSGFYLCAWKELGQGDNSPLHFGNGTRLTVT.

This clonotype was counted many times. The rearrangement joins TRBV12-3 or TRBV12-4 to TRBJ2-7; 10 bases are a match to TRBD2. J was trimmed by 3 bases and V by 5 bases; bases with no gene match: 4. CDR3 length: 14 residues. DNA for the CDR3: TGTGCCAGCAGTCTCATAGCGGGGGGCTACGAGCAGTACTTC. Protein product: CASSLIAGGYEQYF.

Concerning this clonotype itself: A much larger clone differs by one base, so this may be a read error. The V and J genes are TRBV7-3 and TRBJ1-1, with 7 bases identical to TRBD1. CDR1 and CDR2 (germline): SGHTA, FQGTGA. The CDR3 covers 15 residues. The V and J ends lost 4 bases and 1 base, in that order; junction bases with no gene match: 6. Here the CDR3 DNA reads TGTGCCAGCAGCTCTACCGGGACAGCGAACACTGAAGCTTTCTTT. This gives the protein CASSSTGTANTEAFF.

The chain is built from TRBV30 and TRBJ1-5; D is perhaps TRBD1 (6 bases). This CDR3 spans 15 amino acids. Trimming shortened V by 3 bases and J by 5 bases, and 17 bases separated the two germline ends. The germline V gene encodes CDR1 GTSNPN and CDR2 SVGIG (reference sequence). The CDR3 loop reads CAWRDARGLDQPQHF. The CDR3 DNA is TGTGCCTGGAGGGATGCGCGGGGGCTGGATCAGCCCCAGCATTTT.

This clonotype was seen ten or more times. The V and J genes are TRBV20-1 and TRBJ2-1; perhaps TRBD1 as D (5 bases). Between the trimmed V and J ends, which lost 4 bases and 7 bases, there was a span of 8 bases. In germline, CDR1 is DFQATT, CDR2 SNEGSKA (reference sequence). The CDR3 consists of 11 residues. Here the CDR3 reads CSATSGNEQFF. In nucleotides, the CDR3 is TGCAGTGCTACCTCAGGGAATGAGCAGTTCTTC.

V is TRBV5-1 and J is TRBJ2-2; tentatively, D is TRBD2 (5 bases). V gave up 1 base and J gave up 0 bases, with 10 bases separating them. This CDR3 region has 16 residues. The V gene's germline CDR1 is SGHRS and CDR2 YFSETQ. This chain's CDR3 is CASSLNGVPNTGELFF. The CDR3 nucleotides are TGCGCCAGCAGCTTGAACGGGGTGCCGAACACCGGGGAGCTGTTTTTT.

The rearrangement joins TRBV29-1 to TRBJ1-2; 11 bases map to TRBD2. The end of the DNA aligns better with TRBJ2-5, so the J call may be wrong. From germline, CDR1 is SQVTM and CDR2 ANQGSEA. The length of the CDR3 is 15 residues. CDR3 sequence reads: CSVERLSGREETQYF. For the CDR3, the DNA is TGCAGCGTTGAACGACTTAGCGGGAGGGAAGAGACCCAGTACTTC.

This clonotype was seen a few times. The chain carries TRBV3-1 and TRBJ1-4, with D perhaps matching TRBD1 (5 bases). The V and J ends lost 0 bases and 5 bases respectively, with 16 bases between them. This CDR3 region has 17 residues. From germline, CDR1 is LGHDT and CDR2 YNNKEL (reference sequence). Here the CDR3 reads CASSQEGTRRENEKLFF. In DNA, the CDR3 is TGTGCCAGCAGCCAAGAGGGGACGCGCCGCGAAAATGAAAAACTGTTTTTT.

Notes on this clonotype: One end of the junction fails to match germline, which may point to a read error. V is TRBV12-3 or TRBV12-4 and J is TRBJ2-5, with D perhaps matching TRBD1 (6 bases). This CDR3 contains 12 residues. CDR3 bases: TGTGCCCGCAGTTTAGGGGGTAATGAGCAGTACTTC. Residues: CARSLGGNEQYF.

This clonotype was found many times. The gene calls are TRBV3-1 and TRBJ1-1; 8 positions match TRBD1. The CDR3 runs to 16 residues. With 3 bases clipped from V and 4 bases from J, the junction kept 10 bases outside the gene matches. Germline V gene data show CDR1 as LGHDT and CDR2 as YNNKEL (reference sequence). In DNA form, the CDR3 reads TGTGCCAGCAGCCAGAGACAGGGGCGTAAAGGCACTGAAGCTTTCTTT. As protein: CASSQRQGRKGTEAFF.

This clonotype was counted a few times. The chain uses TRBV6-2 or TRBV6-3 and TRBJ1-6; 7 bases are shared with TRBD1. The V gene end was trimmed by 3 bases and the J gene end by 9 bases; junction bases not matched to a gene: 8. There are 15 residues in the CDR3. The germline V gene has CDR1 MNHEY and CDR2 SVGEGT. This CDR3 reads CASSYRDSGFSPLHF. CDR3 in DNA: TGTGCCAGCAGTTATCGGGACAGCGGTTTTTCACCCCTCCACTTT.